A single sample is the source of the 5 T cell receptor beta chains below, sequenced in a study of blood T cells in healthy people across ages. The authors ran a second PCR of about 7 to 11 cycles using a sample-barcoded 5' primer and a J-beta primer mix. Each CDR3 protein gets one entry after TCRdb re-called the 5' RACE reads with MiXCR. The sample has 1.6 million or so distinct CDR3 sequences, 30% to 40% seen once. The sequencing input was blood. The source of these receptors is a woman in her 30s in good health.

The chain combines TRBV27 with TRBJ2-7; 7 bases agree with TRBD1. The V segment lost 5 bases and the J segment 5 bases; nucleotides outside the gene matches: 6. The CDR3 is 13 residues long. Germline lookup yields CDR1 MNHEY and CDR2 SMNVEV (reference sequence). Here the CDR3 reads CASSNTGAHEQYF. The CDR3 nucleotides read TGTGCCAGCAGTAACACAGGGGCCCACGAGCAGTACTTC.

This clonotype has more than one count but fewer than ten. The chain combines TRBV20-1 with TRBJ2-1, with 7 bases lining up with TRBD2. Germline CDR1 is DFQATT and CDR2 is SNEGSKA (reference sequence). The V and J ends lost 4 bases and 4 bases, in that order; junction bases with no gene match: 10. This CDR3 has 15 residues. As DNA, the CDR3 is TGCAGTGCTACGCCGGGGGGAGCGTCTTACAATGAGCAGTTCTTC. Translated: CSATPGGASYNEQFF.

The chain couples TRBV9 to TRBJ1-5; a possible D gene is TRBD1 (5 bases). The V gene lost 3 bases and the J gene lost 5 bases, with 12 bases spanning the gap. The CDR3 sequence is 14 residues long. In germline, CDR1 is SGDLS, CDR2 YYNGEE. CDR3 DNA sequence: TGTGCCAGCAGCGAGTGGGGGGGGTATCAGCCCCAGCATTTT. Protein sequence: CASSEWGGYQPQHF.

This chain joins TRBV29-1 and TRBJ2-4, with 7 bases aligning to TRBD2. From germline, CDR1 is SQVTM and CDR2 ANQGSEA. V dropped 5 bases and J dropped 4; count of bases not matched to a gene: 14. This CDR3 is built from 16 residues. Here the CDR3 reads CSVRLWEGTVKNIQYF. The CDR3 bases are TGCAGCGTTAGGTTATGGGAGGGGACCGTAAAAAACATTCAGTACTTC.

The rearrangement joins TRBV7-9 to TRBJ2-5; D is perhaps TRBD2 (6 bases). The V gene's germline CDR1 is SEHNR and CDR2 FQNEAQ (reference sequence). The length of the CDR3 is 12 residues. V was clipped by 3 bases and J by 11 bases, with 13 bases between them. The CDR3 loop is CASSFSTGLQYF. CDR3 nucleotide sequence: TGTGCCAGCAGCTTTAGTACGGGACTTCAGTACTTC.